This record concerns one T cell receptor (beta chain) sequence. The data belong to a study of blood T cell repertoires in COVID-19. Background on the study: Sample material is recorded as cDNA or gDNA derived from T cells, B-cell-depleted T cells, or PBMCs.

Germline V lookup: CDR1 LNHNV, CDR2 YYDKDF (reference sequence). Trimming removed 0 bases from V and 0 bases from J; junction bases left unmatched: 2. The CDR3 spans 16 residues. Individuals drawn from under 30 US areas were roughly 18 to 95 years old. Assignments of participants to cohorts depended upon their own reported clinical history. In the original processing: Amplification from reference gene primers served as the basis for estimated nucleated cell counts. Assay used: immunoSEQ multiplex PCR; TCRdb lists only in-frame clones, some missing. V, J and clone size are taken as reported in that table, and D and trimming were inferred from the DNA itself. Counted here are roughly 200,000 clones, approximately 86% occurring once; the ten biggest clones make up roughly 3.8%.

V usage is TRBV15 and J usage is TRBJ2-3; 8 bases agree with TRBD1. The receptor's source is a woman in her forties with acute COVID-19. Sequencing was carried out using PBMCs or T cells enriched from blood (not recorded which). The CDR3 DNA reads TGTGCCACCAGCAGAGACGGACAGGGCAGCACAGATACGCAGTATTTT. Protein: CATSRDGQGSTDTQYF.